A few counts support the clone carrying this T cell receptor (beta chain). This record belongs to a study of blood T cell repertoires in COVID-19. Study context: The United States, Italy and Spain were the sources of the acute and convalescent COVID-19 samples.

In the original processing: Amplified reference gene primers provided the basis for estimating nucleated cell counts. The data were produced by immunoSEQ multiplex PCR, yet TCRdb's version contains in-frame clones alone and is incomplete. V and J calls and clone size are those listed in that table; D and trimming were worked out from the DNA. The data show about 98,000 clones, about 80% seen once. The CDR3 length is 11 residues. V was trimmed by 6 bases and J by 12 bases, leaving 12 bases between them. CDR1 and CDR2 (germline): SNHLY, FYNNEI. The receptor was isolated from a human donor in a cohort sampled during active COVID-19. J is TRBJ2-1 and V is TRBV2; D is uncertain. Source material: peripheral blood. Written as DNA, the CDR3 is TGTGCCAGCAGAGTGGAGCTTACGCAGTTCTTC. Amino acid sequence: CASRVELTQFF.